What follows are 18 T cell receptor beta chains derived from one specimen sequenced in a study of T cells in Graves' hyperthyroidism and ophthalmopathy. Amplification yielded TCR beta CDR3 regions, with RNA transcripts as the source. During a first-round RT-PCR of the TCR CDR3, the HTBI primer set was used. Via MiXCR, TCRdb re-called the multiplex PCR reads, giving one row per CDR3 protein. Of 40,000 to 65,000 distinct CDR3 sequences detected, less than 50% appear once; the ten largest clones hold about a tenth. The sequenced material came from blood. Receptors were obtained from a woman between 50 and 59 years old with Graves' ophthalmopathy.

In its sample, this clonotype was seen many times. The V call is TRBV7-2, the J call TRBJ2-7, with TRBD2 matching over 8 bases. The junction had 8 bases not matched to a gene; V was cut back by 2 bases and J by 2 bases. The CDR3 spans 16 residues. CDR1 is SGHTA and CDR2 is FQGNSA in the germline V gene. The CDR3 nucleotides are TGTGCCAGCAGCTTATATCGGGAGGGCGCGCCCTACGAGCAGTACTTC. This sequence encodes CASSLYREGAPYEQYF.

This clonotype has a count of ten or more. This chain links TRBV5-1 with TRBJ2-2, with 14 bases identical to TRBD2. CDR3 size: 14 residues. Germline V gives CDR1 SGHRS, CDR2 YFSETQ. V lost 4 bases and J lost 10; bases outside the gene matches: 3. The CDR3 DNA reads TGCGCCAGCAGCCCGGGACTAGCGGGAGAGGAGCTGTTTTTT. It translates to CASSPGLAGEELFF. The complete variable domain, with remaining parts taken from reference TRBV5-1 and TRBJ2-2, reads KAGVTQTPRYLIKTRGQQVTLSCSPISGHRSVSWYQQTPGQGLQFLFEYFSETQRNKGNFPGRFSGRQFSNSRSEMNVSTLELGDSALYLCASSPGLAGEELFFGEGSRLTVL.

Many counts were recorded for this clonotype. A much larger clone sits a single nucleotide away, making a read error possible. The chain joins TRBV7-8 to TRBJ2-7; D assignment may be TRBD1 or TRBD2 (5 bases each). V lost 5 bases, J lost 3 bases, and 14 bases lay in between. This CDR3 is built from 14 residues. Germline CDR1 and CDR2: SGHVS and FQNEAQ. CDR3 residues: CASSAGDAVYEQYF. The DNA for the CDR3 is TGTGCCAGCAGCGCCGGGGACGCTGTCTACGAGCAGTACTTC.

The chain couples TRBV29-1 to TRBJ2-1; D perhaps matches TRBD1 (7 bases). V was trimmed by 3 bases and J by 0 bases, leaving 12 bases between them. The length of the CDR3 is 15 residues. The V gene's germline CDR1 is SQVTM and CDR2 ANQGSEA. CDR3 nucleotides: TGCAGCGTTGATCCAGGGGGGAGCTCCTACAATGAGCAGTTCTTC. Its translation: CSVDPGGSSYNEQFF.

The V gene is TRBV5-1, the J gene TRBJ2-5, with D unresolved. Germline V gene data show CDR1 as SGHRS and CDR2 as YFSETQ. CDR3 size: 13 residues. The V end was cut by 0 bases, the J end by 2 bases, with 5 bases between. The CDR3 reads CASSLGGQETQYF. CDR3 nucleotides: TGCGCCAGCAGCTTGGGGGGTCAAGAGACCCAGTACTTC.

This clonotype has a count of ten or more. The chain employs TRBV19 and TRBJ2-3, with 7 bases that match TRBD2. Germline CDR1 and CDR2: LNHDA and SQIVND (reference sequence). The length of the CDR3 is 17 residues. The ends lost 3 bases at V and 4 bases at J; junction bases unmatched: 13. CDR3 in DNA: TGTGCCAGTAGTATCCGTGACCTAGCGGAGGTCCCAGATACGCAGTATTTT. Residues: CASSIRDLAEVPDTQYF.

The chain uses TRBV12-3 or TRBV12-4 and TRBJ2-2; unclear D gene. Trimming removed 6 bases from V and 4 bases from J, with 3 bases in between. This CDR3 has 11 amino acids. This CDR3 is CASRLTGELFF. The CDR3 region has the DNA TGTGCCAGCAGACTCACCGGGGAGCTGTTTTTT.

A single count supports this clonotype. The rearrangement uses TRBV24-1 and TRBJ2-4; possibly TRBD1 or TRBD2 for D (6 bases each). This CDR3 contains 19 residues. Trimming removed 11 bases at V and 8 bases at J, with 36 bases between. The V gene's germline CDR1 is KGHDR and CDR2 SFDVKD. In DNA form, the CDR3 reads TGTGCCAGCTGCCGGGACGAGGGCTGGGACACCCAAGGGGGGTACATTCAGTACTTC. Amino acids: CASCRDEGWDTQGGYIQYF.

At least ten counts were recorded for this clonotype. This chain uses TRBV12-5 with TRBJ2-3; D may be TRBD2 (5 bases). CDR3 length: 13 amino acids. Trimming cost V 5 bases and J 2 bases, with 8 bases left between them. Germline V gives CDR1 LGHNT, CDR2 FRNRAP. In nucleotides, the CDR3 is TGTGCTAGTGGTGGAGGAACCACAGATACGCAGTATTTT. It is translated as CASGGGTTDTQYF.

The rearrangement joins TRBV10-2 to TRBJ2-5, with TRBD2 matching 10 bases. The CDR3 runs to 15 residues. V lost 5 bases and J lost 1; bases outside the gene matches: 4. Germline CDR1 and CDR2: WSHSY and SAAADI. The CDR3 region is CASSLVAGGQETQYF. The DNA of the CDR3 is TGCGCCAGCAGTCTTGTAGCGGGGGGCCAAGAGACCCAGTACTTC.

The chain uses TRBV15 and TRBJ2-2; D call uncertain. Germline lookup yields CDR1 LNHNV and CDR2 YYDKDF (reference sequence). The V end lost 5 bases, the J end lost 4 bases, and 11 bases lay between the germline ends. CDR3 length equals 14 residues. The CDR3 sequence: CATSLRTGTGELFF. The CDR3, as DNA: TGTGCCACCAGCTTGCGTACTGGCACCGGGGAGCTGTTTTTT.

Ten or more counts support this clonotype. The CDR3 nucleotides are TGCGCCAGCAGTGAGTCTCGGGACAGGGGTTCCGAGCAGTACTTC. Its protein product is CASSESRDRGSEQYF. The chain carries TRBV10-2 and TRBJ2-7, with 10 positions matching TRBD1. Germline V gene data show CDR1 as WSHSY and CDR2 as SAAADI. The CDR3 runs 15 residues. With V trimmed by 0 bases and J by 6 bases, 5 bases remained unmatched.

The chain has TRBV18 and TRBJ2-7; D might be TRBD2 (6 bases). The CDR3 contains 13 residues. Germline V gene sequence: CDR1 KGHSH, CDR2 LQKENI. Trimming cost V 1 base and J 3 bases, with 7 bases left between them. The chain's CDR3 is CASSPREVYEQYF. CDR3 nucleotides: TGTGCCAGCTCACCACGGGAGGTCTACGAGCAGTACTTC.

The V and J genes are TRBV20-1 and TRBJ1-6, with 7 bases matching TRBD1. The length of the CDR3 is 14 residues. Trimming cost V 3 bases and J 8 bases; bases outside gene matches: 7. Looked up from germline, CDR1 is DFQATT and CDR2 is SNEGSKA (reference sequence). The CDR3 region has the DNA TGCAGTGCTAGTGCGGGAGACAGGGATTCACCCCTCCACTTT. Its protein product is CSASAGDRDSPLHF.

The table lists this clonotype with many counts. This chain connects TRBV6-6 to TRBJ2-5; D call uncertain. The CDR3 covers 13 residues. Germline assignment: CDR1 MNHNY and CDR2 SVGAGI (reference sequence). Trimming removed 7 bases at V and 7 bases at J, with 16 bases between. The CDR3 loop reads CASKMGVAGTQYF. The CDR3 DNA follows: TGTGCCAGCAAGATGGGCGTGGCTGGGACCCAGTACTTC.

About this clonotype itself: At one boundary the junction diverges from the germline segment, which might be a read error. This chain uses TRBV7-3 with TRBJ1-1; D remains unclear. This CDR3 is 15 amino acids long. From germline, CDR1 is SGHTA and CDR2 FQGTGA. The CDR3 sequence: CASSLGSGGVIVAFF. In nucleotides, the CDR3 is TGCGCCAGCAGCCTGGGATCCGGAGGCGTAATAGTAGCTTTCTTT.

V usage is TRBV5-8 and J usage is TRBJ2-7; TRBD1 matches at 10 bases. Per germline, CDR1 SGHTS and CDR2 YDEGEE. This CDR3 comprises 17 residues. V gave up 4 bases and J gave up 4 bases; unmatched junction bases: 14. CDR3 in amino acids: CASSTYEPGQGCYEQYF. As DNA, the CDR3 is TGTGCCAGCAGCACCTATGAACCGGGACAGGGGTGTTACGAGCAGTACTTC.

The chain employs TRBV20-1 and TRBJ2-5; 9 bases line up with TRBD1. CDR1 is DFQATT, CDR2 SNEGSKA, per germline (reference sequence). Trimming at V came to 5 bases and at J to 9 bases, leaving 7 bases not matched to a gene. This CDR3 is built from 12 residues. The CDR3 sequence: CSAGQGNEPQYF. The CDR3 DNA reads as TGCAGTGCTGGACAGGGGAATGAGCCCCAGTACTTC.